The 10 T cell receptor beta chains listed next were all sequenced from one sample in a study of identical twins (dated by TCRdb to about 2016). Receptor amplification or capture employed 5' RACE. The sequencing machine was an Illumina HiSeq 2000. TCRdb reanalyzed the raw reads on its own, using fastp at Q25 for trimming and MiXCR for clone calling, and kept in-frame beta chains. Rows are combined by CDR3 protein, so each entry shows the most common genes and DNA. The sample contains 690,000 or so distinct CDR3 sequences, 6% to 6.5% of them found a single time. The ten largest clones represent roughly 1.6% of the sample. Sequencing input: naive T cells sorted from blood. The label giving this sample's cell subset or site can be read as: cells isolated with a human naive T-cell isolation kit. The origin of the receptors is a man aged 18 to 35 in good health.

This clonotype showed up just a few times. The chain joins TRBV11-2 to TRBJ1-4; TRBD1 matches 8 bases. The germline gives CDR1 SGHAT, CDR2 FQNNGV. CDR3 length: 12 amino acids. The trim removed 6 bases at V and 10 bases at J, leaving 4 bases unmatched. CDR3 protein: CASRLQGGKLFF. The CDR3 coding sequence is TGTGCCAGCAGGTTACAGGGGGGAAAACTGTTTTTT.

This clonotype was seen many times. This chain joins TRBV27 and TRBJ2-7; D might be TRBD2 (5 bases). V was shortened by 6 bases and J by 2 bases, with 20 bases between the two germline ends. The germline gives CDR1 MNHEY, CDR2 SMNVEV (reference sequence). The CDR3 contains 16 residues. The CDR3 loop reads CASSPIGGISAYEQYF. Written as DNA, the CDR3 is TGTGCCAGCAGCCCCATTGGAGGAATTTCAGCCTACGAGCAGTACTTC.

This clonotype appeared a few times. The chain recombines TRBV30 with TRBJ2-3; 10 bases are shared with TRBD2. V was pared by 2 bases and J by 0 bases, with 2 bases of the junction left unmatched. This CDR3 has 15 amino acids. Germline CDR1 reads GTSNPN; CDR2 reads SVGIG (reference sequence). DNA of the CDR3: TGTGCCTGGAGTTTACTAGCGGGGAGCACAGATACGCAGTATTTT. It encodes CAWSLLAGSTDTQYF.

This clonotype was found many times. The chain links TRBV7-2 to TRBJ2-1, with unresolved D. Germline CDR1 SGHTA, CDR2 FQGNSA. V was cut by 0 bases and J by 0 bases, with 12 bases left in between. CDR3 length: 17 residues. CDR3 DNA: TGTGCCAGCAGCTTAGCGCGAAACTTATACTCCTACAATGAGCAGTTCTTC. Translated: CASSLARNLYSYNEQFF.

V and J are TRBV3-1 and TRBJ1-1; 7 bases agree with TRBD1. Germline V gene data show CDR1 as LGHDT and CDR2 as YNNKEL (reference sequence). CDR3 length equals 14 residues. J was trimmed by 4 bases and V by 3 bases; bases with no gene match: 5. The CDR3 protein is CASSQAQGGTEAFF. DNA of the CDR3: TGTGCCAGCAGCCAGGCCCAGGGGGGCACTGAAGCTTTCTTT.

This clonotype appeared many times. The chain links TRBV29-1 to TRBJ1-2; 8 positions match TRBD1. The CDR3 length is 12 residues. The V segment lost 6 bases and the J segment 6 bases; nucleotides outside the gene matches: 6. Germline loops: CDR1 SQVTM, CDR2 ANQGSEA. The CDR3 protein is CSVHGTGDGYTF. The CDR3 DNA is TGCAGCGTCCACGGGACAGGAGATGGCTACACCTTC.

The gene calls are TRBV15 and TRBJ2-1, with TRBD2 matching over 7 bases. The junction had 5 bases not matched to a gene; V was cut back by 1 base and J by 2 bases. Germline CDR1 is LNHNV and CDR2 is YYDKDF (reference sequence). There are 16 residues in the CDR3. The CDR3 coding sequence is TGTGCCACCAGCAGAGCCGGGACTAAGGCCTACAATGAGCAGTTCTTC. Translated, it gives CATSRAGTKAYNEQFF.

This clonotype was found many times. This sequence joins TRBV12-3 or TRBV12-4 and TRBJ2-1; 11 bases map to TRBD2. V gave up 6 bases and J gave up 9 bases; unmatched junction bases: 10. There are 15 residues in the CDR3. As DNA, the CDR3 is TGTGCCAGCAGGATAGCTAGCGGGAGGCAGGGTGAGCAGTTCTTC. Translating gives CASRIASGRQGEQFF.

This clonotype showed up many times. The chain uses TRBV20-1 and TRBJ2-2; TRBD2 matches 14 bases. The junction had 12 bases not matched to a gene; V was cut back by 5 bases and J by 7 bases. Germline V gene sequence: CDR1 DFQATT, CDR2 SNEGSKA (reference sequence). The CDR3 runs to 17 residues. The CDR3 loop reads CSAAPTTSGRAVGELFF. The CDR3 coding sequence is TGCAGTGCTGCCCCCACGACTAGCGGGAGGGCCGTCGGGGAGCTGTTTTTT.

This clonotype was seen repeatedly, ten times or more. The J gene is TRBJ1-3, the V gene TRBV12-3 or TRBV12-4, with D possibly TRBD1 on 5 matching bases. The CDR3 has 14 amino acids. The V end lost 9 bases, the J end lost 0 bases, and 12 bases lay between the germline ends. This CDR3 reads CASTGTHSGNTIYF. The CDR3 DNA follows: TGTGCCAGTACAGGAACCCACTCTGGAAACACCATATATTTT.